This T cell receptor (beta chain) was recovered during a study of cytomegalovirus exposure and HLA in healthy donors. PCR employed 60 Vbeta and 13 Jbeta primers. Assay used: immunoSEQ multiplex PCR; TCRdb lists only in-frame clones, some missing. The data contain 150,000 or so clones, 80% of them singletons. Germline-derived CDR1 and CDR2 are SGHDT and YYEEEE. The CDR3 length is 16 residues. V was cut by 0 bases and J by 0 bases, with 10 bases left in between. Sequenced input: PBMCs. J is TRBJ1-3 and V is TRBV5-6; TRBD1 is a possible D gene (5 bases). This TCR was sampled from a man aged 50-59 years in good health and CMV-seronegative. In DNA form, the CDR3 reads TGTGCCAGCAGCTTGGGACAGTTCACCTCTGGAAACACCATATATTTT. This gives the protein CASSLGQFTSGNTIYF.